This TCR beta chain was profiled in a study of technical replicates of blood from a few donors. The method was immunoSEQ multiplex PCR; TCRdb's version includes in-frame clones alone and lacks a portion of them. This sample yields over 70,000 clones, of which 90% are seen a single time; 4.5% to 5% belongs to the top ten. V lost 4 bases, J lost 8 bases, and 14 bases lay in between. The CDR3 covers 14 residues. In germline, CDR1 is MNHEY, CDR2 SMNVEV (reference sequence). The rearrangement joins TRBV27 to TRBJ1-4, with D tentatively TRBD1 (6 bases). Sequenced sample: PBMCs. The source of this sequence is a human donor in good health. Some clones in this sample may be carry-over from other donors' samples. CDR3 nucleotides: TGTGCCAGCAGTTGGGGGGGGCCGCGGGAAAAACTGTTTTTT. Translation: CASSWGGPREKLFF.